The source of this TCR beta chain is a study of OX40 agonist ivuxolimab in advanced cancers. This clone has just a few counts. Germline V gives CDR1 LNHDA, CDR2 SQIVND (reference sequence). This CDR3 comprises 17 residues. The V gene lost 0 bases and the J gene lost 1 base, with 13 bases spanning the gap. Assay used: immunoSEQ multiplex PCR; TCRdb lists only in-frame clones, some missing. The sample carries 53,000 or so clones, roughly three quarters recorded once. This receptor was taken from an adult with an advanced solid tumor such as melanoma, head and neck, liver or kidney cancer. The source material was CD4+ or CD8+ T cells sorted from blood, sampled in a trial of the OX40 agonist ivuxolimab. This chain joins TRBV19 and TRBJ2-4, with D perhaps TRBD2 (6 bases). CDR3 loop: CASSIDRGKGAKNIQYF. The CDR3 bases are TGTGCCAGTAGTATAGATCGGGGGAAAGGGGCCAAAAACATTCAGTACTTC.